These 16 T cell receptor beta chains originate from one sample sequenced in a study of CD8+CD57+ T cells in acquired aplastic anemia. The study profiled TCR beta VDJ and CDR3 using genomic DNA as template. TCRdb processed the reads anew with MiXCR; each CDR3 protein has one entry. The sample lists some 70,000 distinct CDR3 sequences, roughly half occurring once. The sequenced sample consisted of sorted CD4+, CD8+, or CD8+CD57+ T cells (not recorded which) from PBMCs. Source of these receptors: a human donor in good health, serving as a control.

V and J are TRBV20-1 and TRBJ2-1, with 16 nucleotides matching TRBD2. The junction had 4 bases not matched to a gene; V was cut back by 6 bases and J by 2 bases. The CDR3 contains 16 residues. The germline CDR1 and CDR2 sequences are DFQATT and SNEGSKA (reference sequence). CDR3 in DNA: TGCAGTGCAGAAGGGACTAGCGGGGGGGCCTACAATGAGCAGTTCTTC. Translating gives CSAEGTSGGAYNEQFF.

The table lists this clonotype with many counts. The chain is built from TRBV18 and TRBJ2-7; no firm D call. CDR1 and CDR2 from the germline V gene are KGHSH and LQKENI. The V gene lost 0 bases and the J gene lost 1 base, with 7 bases spanning the gap. The CDR3 contains 14 residues. DNA for the CDR3: TGTGCCAGCTCACCACCGGCAGGATCCTACGAGCAGTACTTC. Translating gives CASSPPAGSYEQYF.

The chain employs TRBV29-1 and TRBJ2-7; TRBD1 might be the D (5 bases). Germline V gives CDR1 SQVTM, CDR2 ANQGSEA. The CDR3 is 12 residues long. Trimming stripped 6 bases from V and 1 base from J, with 10 bases between. The CDR3 spells CSVKQVSYEQYF. In DNA form, the CDR3 reads TGCAGCGTCAAACAGGTATCCTACGAGCAGTACTTC.

This clonotype qualifies as medium-sized. The chain recombines TRBV29-1 with TRBJ2-7, with TRBD1 matching over 10 bases. The CDR3 runs 14 residues. Germline V CDR1 and CDR2: SQVTM, ANQGSEA. V trimming: 5 bases; J trimming: 2 bases; junction bases outside the gene matches: 6. The CDR3 DNA reads TGCAGCGTTCGTTTTGGACAGGGGGCCTACGAGCAGTACTTC. Residues: CSVRFGQGAYEQYF.

The sample holds many counts of this clonotype. The chain joins TRBV7-9 to TRBJ1-5; D not certain. This CDR3 is built from 15 residues. The V end lost 6 bases, the J end lost 3 bases, and 15 bases lay between the germline ends. The V gene's germline CDR1 is SEHNR and CDR2 FQNEAQ (reference sequence). The CDR3 loop reads CASSRALGPNQPQHF. The CDR3 coding sequence is TGTGCCAGCAGTCGCGCGCTAGGTCCCAATCAGCCCCAGCATTTT.

This sequence joins TRBV10-1 and TRBJ1-6, with D tentatively TRBD1 (5 bases). V was pared by 6 bases and J by 6 bases, with 9 bases between. The CDR3 sequence is 13 residues long. Germline-derived CDR1 and CDR2 are WNHNN and SYGVQD (reference sequence). CDR3: CASRSRVNSPLHF. In DNA, the CDR3 is TGCGCCAGCAGATCCAGGGTTAATTCACCCCTCCACTTT.

This clonotype was observed many times. The V and J genes are TRBV14 and TRBJ1-1; no definite D call. The germline gives CDR1 SGHDN, CDR2 FVKESK. The CDR3 length is 15 residues. The V end lost 1 base, the J end lost 0 bases, and 9 bases lay between the germline ends. CDR3 nucleotides: TGTGCCAGCAGCCAAGTTCGTGGGGTGAACACTGAAGCTTTCTTT. Protein product: CASSQVRGVNTEAFF.

The chain couples TRBV20-1 to TRBJ1-1, with unresolved D. Germline V gene data show CDR1 as DFQATT and CDR2 as SNEGSKA (reference sequence). The CDR3 totals 12 residues. The V and J ends lost 4 bases and 1 base respectively, with 7 bases between them. As DNA, the CDR3 is TGCAGTGCTACCCCGGAGAACACTGAAGCTTTCTTT. The encoded protein is CSATPENTEAFF.

This clonotype is medium-sized in the sample. The chain carries TRBV25-1 and TRBJ1-2; 8 bases match TRBD1. The CDR3 consists of 15 residues. J lost 0 bases, V lost 1 base, and 1 base had no gene match. CDR1 MGHDK and CDR2 SYGVNS come from the germline V gene. CDR3 coding DNA: TGTGCCAGCAGTGAATGGGACAGGTCTAACTATGGCTACACCTTC. Protein: CASSEWDRSNYGYTF.

In this sample, this clonotype turned up once. The chain combines TRBV7-3 with TRBJ2-5, with TRBD1 matching 9 bases. V lost 6 bases, J lost 9 bases, and 14 bases stayed unmatched. The CDR3 sequence is 15 residues long. The germline gives CDR1 SGHTA, CDR2 FQGTGA. The CDR3 bases are TGTGCCAGCAGAACCACCTGGCGGGACAGGGAGGCCCAGTACTTC. Translating gives CASRTTWRDREAQYF.

CDR3 in DNA: TGTGCCAGCAGCTTAACTACAGGGCTGAACACTGAAGCTTTCTTT. This gives the protein CASSLTTGLNTEAFF. The genes are TRBV7-9 and TRBJ1-1, with a weak D call TRBD1 (6 bases). Germline CDR1 SEHNR, CDR2 FQNEAQ (reference sequence). The CDR3 loop spans 15 amino acids. V was pared by 2 bases and J by 0 bases, with 10 bases between.

There are many counts of this clonotype. At one boundary the junction diverges from the germline segment, which might be a read error. This chain connects TRBV13 to TRBJ2-3, with D tentatively TRBD1 or TRBD2 (5 bases each). Germline CDR1 and CDR2: PRHDT and FYEKMQ (reference sequence). The CDR3 runs 13 residues. This CDR3 is CASSRGPTGTQYF. The DNA of the CDR3 is TGTGCCAGCAGCCGCGGGCCCACAGGTACGCAGTATTTT.

This clonotype was recorded at least ten times. The CDR3: CASSDRERLLYGYTF. Written as DNA, the CDR3 is TGTGCCAGCAGTGACAGAGAGAGATTATTGTATGGCTACACCTTC. The rearrangement links TRBV6-1 to TRBJ1-2; D gene unclear. V was trimmed by 3 bases and J by 5 bases, leaving 16 bases between them. This CDR3 spans 15 amino acids. CDR1 is MNHNS and CDR2 is SASEGT in the germline V gene.

This clonotype turned up a few times. The chain recombines TRBV15 with TRBJ2-5, with 7 bases identical to TRBD2. There are 14 residues in the CDR3. With 0 bases clipped from V and 10 bases from J, the junction kept 8 bases outside the gene matches. Germline V gene sequence: CDR1 LNHNV, CDR2 YYDKDF (reference sequence). CDR3 region: CATSRDRWGRVQYF. DNA for the CDR3: TGTGCCACCAGCAGAGATCGGTGGGGGAGGGTCCAGTACTTC.

The chain combines TRBV19 with TRBJ1-3; no definite D call. CDR3 size: 15 residues. Trimming shortened V by 6 bases and J by 4 bases, and 16 bases separated the two germline ends. From germline, CDR1 is LNHDA and CDR2 SQIVND (reference sequence). The CDR3: CASRPQFSGGNTIYF. DNA for the CDR3: TGTGCCAGTAGGCCCCAATTCTCGGGCGGAAACACCATATATTTT.

This sequence joins TRBV27 and TRBJ1-2, with D uncertain. V lost 5 bases and J lost 2, with 9 bases in between. The germline V gene has CDR1 MNHEY and CDR2 SMNVEV (reference sequence). The CDR3 contains 13 residues. CDR3 nucleotides: TGTGCCAGCAGTCCAACAAGAAACTATGGCTACACCTTC. It yields the protein CASSPTRNYGYTF.